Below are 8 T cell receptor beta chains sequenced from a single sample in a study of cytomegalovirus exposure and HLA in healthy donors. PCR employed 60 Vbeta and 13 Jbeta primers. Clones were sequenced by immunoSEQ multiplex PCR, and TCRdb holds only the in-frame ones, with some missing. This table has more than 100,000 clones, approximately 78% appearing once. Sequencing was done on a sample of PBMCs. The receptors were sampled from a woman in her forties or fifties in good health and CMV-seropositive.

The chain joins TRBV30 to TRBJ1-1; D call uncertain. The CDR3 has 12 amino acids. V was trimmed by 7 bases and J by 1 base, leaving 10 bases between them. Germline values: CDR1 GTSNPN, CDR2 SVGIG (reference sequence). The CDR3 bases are TGTGCCTCGAAACAGCCGAACACTGAAGCTTTCTTT. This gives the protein CASKQPNTEAFF.

In DNA, the CDR3 is TGTGCCAGCAGGCGGGGGGGAGGTAATTCACCCCTCCACTTT. Amino acid sequence: CASRRGGGNSPLHF. The chain couples TRBV28 to TRBJ1-6, with D possibly TRBD1 on 5 matching bases. Germline lookup yields CDR1 MDHEN and CDR2 SYDVKM. CDR3 size: 14 residues. V was cut by 6 bases and J by 6 bases, with 12 bases left in between.

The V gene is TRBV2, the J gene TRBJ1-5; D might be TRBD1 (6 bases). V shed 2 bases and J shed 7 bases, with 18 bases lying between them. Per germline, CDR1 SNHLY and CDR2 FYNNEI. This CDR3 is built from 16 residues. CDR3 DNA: TGTGCCAGCAGTGAAAACGGGCGGGGGACAACCCAGCCCCAGCATTTT. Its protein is CASSENGRGTTQPQHF.

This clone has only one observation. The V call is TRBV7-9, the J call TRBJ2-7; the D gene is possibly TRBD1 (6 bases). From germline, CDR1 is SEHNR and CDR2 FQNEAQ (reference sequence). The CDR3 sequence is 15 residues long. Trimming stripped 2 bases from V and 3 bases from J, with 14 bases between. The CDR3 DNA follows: TGTGCCAGCAGCTTACGGTCAGGGGAAAACTACGAGCAGTACTTC. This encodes CASSLRSGENYEQYF.

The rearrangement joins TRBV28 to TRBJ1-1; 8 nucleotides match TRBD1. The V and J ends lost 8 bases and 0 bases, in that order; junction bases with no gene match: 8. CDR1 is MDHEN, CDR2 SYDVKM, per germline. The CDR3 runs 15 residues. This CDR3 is CASHPGQDMNTEAFF. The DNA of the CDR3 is TGTGCCAGCCACCCGGGACAGGATATGAACACTGAAGCTTTCTTT.

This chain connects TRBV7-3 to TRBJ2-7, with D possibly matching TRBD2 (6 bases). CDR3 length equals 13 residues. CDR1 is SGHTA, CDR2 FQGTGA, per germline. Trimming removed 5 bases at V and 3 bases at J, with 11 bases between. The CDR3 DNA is TGTGCCAGCAGCAGCCAGGGAGGCTACGAGCAGTACTTC. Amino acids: CASSSQGGYEQYF.

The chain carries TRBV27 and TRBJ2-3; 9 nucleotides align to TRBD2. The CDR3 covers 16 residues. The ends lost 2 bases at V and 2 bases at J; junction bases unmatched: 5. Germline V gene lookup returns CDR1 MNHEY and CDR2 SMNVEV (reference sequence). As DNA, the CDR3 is TGTGCCAGCAGTTTAACTAGCGGGTTAAACACAGATACGCAGTATTTT. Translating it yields CASSLTSGLNTDTQYF.

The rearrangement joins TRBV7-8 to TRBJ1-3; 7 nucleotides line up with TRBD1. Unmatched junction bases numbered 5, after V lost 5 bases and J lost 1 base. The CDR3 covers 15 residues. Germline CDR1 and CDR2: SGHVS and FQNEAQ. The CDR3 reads CASSPSTGSGNTIYF. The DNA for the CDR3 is TGTGCCAGCAGCCCGTCGACAGGGTCTGGAAACACCATATATTTT.